This TCR beta chain was documented in a study of CD8 T cells in ankylosing spondylitis. General study results and limits: Made up of eight highly homologous variants, a TCR beta motif appeared characteristic of ankylosing spondylitis blood.

In TCRdb, the 5' RACE reads were re-called with MiXCR into one record per CDR3 protein. The data show some 840,000 distinct CDR3 sequences, roughly 12% seen once. Only a few counts were recorded for this clonotype. As yet, its antigen is unknown. V lost 4 bases and J lost 1, with 10 bases in between. The CDR3 totals 15 residues. Germline CDR1 SGHTA, CDR2 FQGNSA. The receptor comes from a male donor with ankylosing spondylitis. The sample taken for sequencing was blood, either unsorted or a sorted T cell fraction (not recorded which). The chain links TRBV7-2 to TRBJ1-4, with no clear D. The CDR3 nucleotides are TGTGCCAGCAGCTCCCAAATAGGAACTAATGAAAAACTGTTTTTT. Its translation: CASSSQIGTNEKLFF.